This T cell receptor beta chain is drawn from a study of blood T cell repertoires in COVID-19. At the level of the study: Both acute and convalescent COVID-19 samples were obtained from the United States, Italy and Spain. Sample material is recorded as cDNA or gDNA derived from T cells, B-cell-depleted T cells, or PBMCs.

The CDR3 is made up of 15 amino acids. In germline, CDR1 is SNHLY, CDR2 FYNNEI. Trimming cost V 6 bases and J 0 bases; bases outside gene matches: 7. How the authors handled the data: Using reference gene primer amplification, nucleated cell counts were estimated. Measured with immunoSEQ multiplex PCR; TCRdb has only the in-frame clones, and not every one. D and trimming come from the DNA, and the V and J calls and clone size come from that table. The sample lists approximately 81,000 clones, more than 75% occurring once. The sequence derives from a human donor in a cohort sampled during active COVID-19. The chain has TRBV2 and TRBJ1-1; 7 positions match TRBD1. The sequenced sample was peripheral blood. The DNA for the CDR3 is TGTGCCAGCAGCATGAACAGGGGAATGAACACTGAAGCTTTCTTT. Its protein is CASSMNRGMNTEAFF. The full variable domain, with the rest looked up from reference TRBV2 and TRBJ1-1, is EPEVTQTPSHQVTQMGQEVILRCVPISNHLYFYWYRQILGQKVEFLVSFYNNEISEKSEIFDDQFSVERPDGSNFTLKIRSTKLEDSAMYFCASSMNRGMNTEAFFGQGTRLTVV.